This TCR beta chain was obtained from a study of blood T cell repertoires in COVID-19. Study-level information: The samples span acute and convalescent COVID-19 from the United States, Italy and Spain.

Per the authors' pipeline: Reference gene primer amplification in the assay estimated nucleated cell counts. Profiled with immunoSEQ multiplex PCR; TCRdb holds only in-frame clones, not every one. The D gene and trimming were derived from the DNA, and the V and J assignments and clone size from that table. This sample yields roughly 260,000 clones, of which around 82% are seen a single time; approximately 4.9% belongs to the top ten. This CDR3 region has 11 residues. V lost 11 bases and J lost 4, with 11 bases in between. CDR1 MDHEN and CDR2 SYDVKM come from the germline V gene. A note on this clone: The same CDR3 is also encoded by other DNA sequences in this sample.

This receptor was taken from a woman aged 80 or over with active or convalescent COVID-19. The material sequenced was peripheral blood. The J gene is TRBJ1-2, the V gene TRBV28; no clear D gene. The CDR3, as DNA: TGTGCCTCGACCCGAGGCTATGGCTACACCTTC. Residues: CASTRGYGYTF.